One sample yielded the 29 T cell receptor beta chains listed below, sequenced in a study of control samples from healthy donors and cancer patients. Using immunoSEQ multiplex PCR, the repertoire was profiled, and TCRdb retains in-frame clones only, with some absent. The sample yields 84,000 or so clones, roughly 91% seen once. The sequenced sample consisted of blood. These receptors came from a man aged 25 to 45 in good health.

The chain uses TRBV28 and TRBJ2-1; D gene uncertain. The CDR3 spans 10 residues. Trimming took 3 bases from V and 15 from J, leaving 9 bases between them. Germline CDR1 MDHEN, CDR2 SYDVKM. The DNA for the CDR3 is TGTGCCAGCAGTTTTCAAAGGCTGTTCTTC. Translation gives CASSFQRLFF.

This clone was detected only once. V usage is TRBV7-2 and J usage is TRBJ2-5; TRBD2 matches at 9 bases. The germline V gene has CDR1 SGHTA and CDR2 FQGNSA. V gave up 5 bases and J gave up 1 base; unmatched junction bases: 8. The CDR3 spans 16 residues. CDR3: CASSVKGAGGQETQYF. Here the CDR3 DNA reads TGTGCCAGCAGCGTGAAGGGAGCGGGGGGCCAAGAGACCCAGTACTTC.

The CDR3 here is CASSIGTRGAETQYF. In DNA, the CDR3 is TGTGCCAGCAGCATCGGGACCCGGGGAGCGGAGACCCAGTACTTC. The V gene is TRBV9, the J gene TRBJ2-5; D could derive from TRBD1 or TRBD2 (5 bases each). CDR1 SGDLS and CDR2 YYNGEE come from the germline V gene. The CDR3 is made up of 15 amino acids. V shed 4 bases and J shed 5 bases, with 18 bases lying between them.

This chain uses TRBV14 with TRBJ1-3; D unclear. The CDR3 has 18 residues. Germline V lookup: CDR1 SGHDN, CDR2 FVKESK. Trimming shortened V by 1 base and J by 4 bases, and 20 bases separated the two germline ends. Here the CDR3 DNA reads TGTGCCAGCAGCCAAGTCGGGAGCATGGGTCCTTTCGGAAACACCATATATTTT. Translation: CASSQVGSMGPFGNTIYF.

The genes are TRBV19 and TRBJ1-5; the D gene is possibly TRBD1 (5 bases). There are 12 residues in the CDR3. The germline V gene encodes CDR1 LNHDA and CDR2 SQIVND (reference sequence). CDR3 sequence (DNA): TGTGCTACGGGGCCGGGCAATCAGCCCCAGCATTTT. As protein: CATGPGNQPQHF.

The chain employs TRBV6-2 or TRBV6-3 and TRBJ1-1, with TRBD1 matching over 9 bases. Germline V gene data show CDR1 as MNHEY and CDR2 as SVGEGT. V was clipped by 2 bases and J by 6 bases; unmatched bases: 1. There are 13 residues in the CDR3. As DNA, the CDR3 is TGTGCCAGCAGTTACGGGACAGGGCCTGAAGCTTTCTTT. Translated, it gives CASSYGTGPEAFF.

V is TRBV13 and J is TRBJ2-3, with TRBD2 matching over 9 bases. V shed 5 bases and J 6 bases; nucleotides not matched to a gene: 21. Germline V lookup: CDR1 PRHDT, CDR2 FYEKMQ (reference sequence). This CDR3 contains 19 residues. The CDR3 DNA reads TGTGCCAGCAGCACACTATTCGGGTCTAGCGGGATAGATGGCGATACGCAGTATTTT. Translation gives CASSTLFGSSGIDGDTQYF.

The genes are TRBV7-2 and TRBJ2-5; 8 bases are a match to TRBD2. The CDR3 has 16 residues. Trimming cost V 3 bases and J 5 bases; bases outside gene matches: 11. CDR1 and CDR2 (germline): SGHTA, FQGNSA. The CDR3 is CASSLIGGGLGETQYF. CDR3 nucleotide sequence: TGTGCCAGCAGCTTGATTGGCGGGGGGTTGGGGGAGACCCAGTACTTC.

This clone was observed a handful of times. DNA of the CDR3: TGTGCCAGCTCCCCGGGCATCACAGATACGCAGTATTTT. Translated, it gives CASSPGITDTQYF. The gene calls are TRBV6-4 and TRBJ2-3; no definite D call. Germline values: CDR1 MRHNA, CDR2 SNTAGT. The CDR3 is 13 amino acids. Trimming took off 8 bases at V and 2 bases at J, with 11 bases between the two ends.

J is TRBJ2-3 and V is TRBV4-2, with 9 bases lining up with TRBD2. J lost 3 bases, V lost 2 bases, and 6 bases had no gene match. The CDR3 sequence is 16 residues long. Per germline, CDR1 LGHNA and CDR2 YNFKEQ. The CDR3 DNA reads TGTGCCAGCAGCCAATCGCGGGGGGGCCTGACAGATACGCAGTATTTT. This translates into CASSQSRGGLTDTQYF.

The rearrangement uses TRBV7-3 and TRBJ2-1; 11 bases align to TRBD2. V was pared by 6 bases and J by 5 bases, with 9 bases of the junction left unmatched. This CDR3 has 16 amino acids. The V gene's germline CDR1 is SGHTA and CDR2 FQGTGA. CDR3 residues: CASSVGGTSGHNEQFF. Here the CDR3 DNA reads TGTGCCAGCAGTGTGGGCGGGACTAGCGGACACAATGAGCAGTTCTTC.

The V call is TRBV5-1, the J call TRBJ1-4; no clear D gene. Germline V CDR1 and CDR2: SGHRS, YFSETQ. The CDR3 sequence is 14 residues long. V gave up 1 base and J gave up 5 bases, with 9 bases separating them. For the CDR3, the DNA is TGCGCCAGCAGCTTGTTCAGCCTCAATGAAAAACTGTTTTTT. As protein: CASSLFSLNEKLFF.

The V gene is TRBV5-6, the J gene TRBJ2-7; 7 positions match TRBD2. The germline V gene has CDR1 SGHDT and CDR2 YYEEEE. V shed 0 bases, J shed 2 bases, and the junction held 5 bases outside the gene matches. This CDR3 comprises 15 residues. The CDR3 region has the DNA TGTGCCAGCAGCTTGGGTTCGGGAGGTACCTACGAGCAGTACTTC. Residues: CASSLGSGGTYEQYF.

V usage is TRBV28 and J usage is TRBJ2-2; 7 bases align to TRBD1. CDR1 is MDHEN and CDR2 is SYDVKM in the germline V gene. This CDR3 comprises 15 residues. The ends lost 7 bases at V and 0 bases at J; junction bases unmatched: 5. The CDR3 DNA reads TGTGCCAGCACCCCCGGGACAGCGAACACCGGGGAGCTGTTTTTT. Its protein is CASTPGTANTGELFF.

The chain employs TRBV6-2 or TRBV6-3 and TRBJ2-1; D ambiguous. The germline CDR1 and CDR2 sequences are MNHEY and SVGEGT. The CDR3 spans 11 residues. The germline V and J ends were trimmed by 2 bases and 7 bases, with 3 bases remaining between them. The DNA of the CDR3 is TGTGCCAGCAGTTACAGTAATGAGCAGTTCTTC. Translation gives CASSYSNEQFF.

This chain connects TRBV15 to TRBJ1-1, with unresolved D. V was pared by 0 bases and J by 1 base, with 9 bases between. Germline V CDR1 and CDR2: LNHNV, YYDKDF (reference sequence). The CDR3 runs 15 residues. CDR3 amino acids: CATSRDSKKNTEAFF. The CDR3 DNA reads TGTGCCACCAGCAGAGATAGTAAGAAGAACACTGAAGCTTTCTTT.

This rearrangement joins TRBV11-2 to TRBJ1-1; D unclear. Trimming stripped 4 bases from V and 10 bases from J, with 13 bases between. CDR3 length equals 12 residues. Germline loops: CDR1 SGHAT, CDR2 FQNNGV. The CDR3 DNA reads as TGTGCCAGCAGCTCACTAGGTGGAGGAGCTTTCTTT. This codes for CASSSLGGGAFF.

The J gene is TRBJ2-1, the V gene TRBV4-1; TRBD2 matches at 10 bases. The ends lost 1 base at V and 9 bases at J; junction bases unmatched: 3. This CDR3 is built from 14 residues. CDR1 MGHRA and CDR2 YSYEKL come from the germline V gene. The CDR3 protein is CASSQGLAGGEQFF. CDR3 in DNA: TGCGCCAGCAGCCAAGGACTAGCGGGTGGTGAGCAGTTCTTC.

The chain uses TRBV27 and TRBJ2-6, with D uncertain. There are 16 residues in the CDR3. V was clipped by 8 bases and J by 0 bases, with 14 bases between them. From germline, CDR1 is MNHEY and CDR2 SMNVEV (reference sequence). The CDR3 sequence: CASSPSSISGANVLTF. The CDR3 DNA reads as TGTGCCAGCTCACCCTCATCGATCTCTGGGGCCAACGTCCTGACTTTC.

This chain joins TRBV21-1 and TRBJ1-3. TRBV21-1 is termed a pseudogene. The CDR3 runs 16 residues. CDR3 in amino acids: CASSPRTFTTGNTIYF. For the CDR3, the DNA is TGTGCCAGCAGCCCACGGACTTTCACTACTGGAAACACCATATATTTT.

The rearrangement uses TRBV2 and TRBJ2-4, with D maybe TRBD1 (5 bases). The V end lost 7 bases, the J end lost 4 bases, and 8 bases lay between the germline ends. CDR1 and CDR2 from the germline V gene are SNHLY and FYNNEI. CDR3 size: 12 residues. The CDR3 DNA sequence: TGTGCCAGCATTAAGGGGAAAAACATTCAGTACTTC. Residues: CASIKGKNIQYF.

The CDR3 sequence is CAWQDRRNSNQPQHF. The CDR3 DNA sequence: TGTGCCTGGCAGGACAGGCGAAATAGCAATCAGCCCCAGCATTTT. This rearrangement joins TRBV30 to TRBJ1-5, with TRBD1 matching over 7 bases. CDR1 is GTSNPN and CDR2 is SVGIG in the germline V gene (reference sequence). This CDR3 is 15 amino acids long. V dropped 5 bases and J dropped 0; count of bases not matched to a gene: 7. Full variable domain (remainder filled in from reference TRBV30 and TRBJ1-5): SQTIHQWPATLVQPVGSPLSLECTVEGTSNPNLYWYRQAAGRGLQLLFYSVGIGQISSEVPQNLSASRPQDRQFILSSKKLLLSDSGFYLCAWQDRRNSNQPQHFGDGTRLSIL.

DNA for the CDR3: TGTGCCAGCAGTTCAACAGGGCCAACTAATGAAAAACTGTTTTTT. It translates to CASSSTGPTNEKLFF. The chain recombines TRBV28 with TRBJ1-4; possibly TRBD1 for D (6 bases). Germline CDR1 and CDR2: MDHEN and SYDVKM. Trimming shortened V by 4 bases and J by 0 bases, and 9 bases separated the two germline ends. The CDR3 is made up of 15 amino acids.

The rearrangement joins TRBV12-5 to TRBJ1-1; 8 nucleotides align to TRBD1. Germline V gene lookup returns CDR1 LGHNT and CDR2 FRNRAP. CDR3 length: 13 residues. V trimming: 5 bases; J trimming: 6 bases; junction bases outside the gene matches: 5. CDR3 nucleotides: TGTGCTAGTGGTGCCGACAGGGGCCCTGAAGCTTTCTTT. It translates to CASGADRGPEAFF.

The V gene is TRBV9, the J gene TRBJ2-2, with 7 bases matching TRBD2. The CDR3 length is 13 residues. With V trimmed by 4 bases and J by 6 bases, 3 bases remained unmatched. The germline V gene encodes CDR1 SGDLS and CDR2 YYNGEE. The CDR3, as DNA: TGTGCCAGCAGCTTTCGGGGGGCCGGGGAGCTGTTTTTT. Amino acid sequence: CASSFRGAGELFF.

This clone has just a few counts. V and J are TRBV28 and TRBJ1-6; D is perhaps TRBD1 (6 bases). V was pared by 3 bases and J by 7 bases, with 16 bases between. Germline assignment: CDR1 MDHEN and CDR2 SYDVKM. The CDR3 extends over 16 amino acids. CDR3: CASSFQGSKVNSPLHF. CDR3 nucleotides: TGTGCCAGCAGTTTCCAGGGGAGTAAGGTGAATTCACCCCTCCACTTT. The entire variable domain, with the rest obtained from reference TRBV28 and TRBJ1-6, is as follows: DVKVTQSSRYLVKRTGEKVFLECVQDMDHENMFWYRQDPGLGLRLIYFSYDVKMKEKGDIPEGYSVSREKKERFSLILESASTNQTSMYLCASSFQGSKVNSPLHFGNGTRLTVT.

This chain links TRBV29-1 with TRBJ2-7; 10 nucleotides match TRBD2. CDR3 length: 15 residues. V lost 3 bases and J lost 3; bases outside the gene matches: 8. CDR1 is SQVTM, CDR2 ANQGSEA, per germline. CDR3 sequence (DNA): TGCAGCGTTGAGCCAGCGGGAGGGCCGAACTACGAGCAGTACTTC. This encodes CSVEPAGGPNYEQYF.

This clone appeared a single time. CDR3 nucleotides: TGCGCCAGCAGACCCGGGACTAGTGGGGCAGATACGCAGTATTTT. Encoded protein: CASRPGTSGADTQYF. The chain uses TRBV5-1 and TRBJ2-3; 8 nucleotides line up with TRBD2. The CDR3 contains 15 residues. J lost 4 bases, V lost 5 bases, and 9 bases had no gene match. Germline values: CDR1 SGHRS, CDR2 YFSETQ.

The chain is built from TRBV2 and TRBJ1-1; a weak D match, TRBD1 (5 bases). Per the germline V gene, CDR1 is SNHLY and CDR2 is FYNNEI. Deletions cut 6 bases from V and 2 bases from J, with 13 bases between. This CDR3 is 14 amino acids long. CDR3 DNA sequence: TGTGCCAGCAGGAGGTTAGACAGCAACACTGAAGCTTTCTTT. Its protein product is CASRRLDSNTEAFF.